This T cell receptor beta chain was found in a study of T cell repertoires in cytomegalovirus infection. Study-wide background: Shared public TCR beta signatures pointed to both CMV infection and a matching HLA type.

The CDR3 sequence is 11 residues long. Germline assignment: CDR1 LNHNV and CDR2 YYDKDF (reference sequence). Comment on this clonotype: Antigen: not known. At one boundary the junction diverges from the germline segment, which might be a read error.

TCRdb analysed the reads with MiXCR anew, one entry per CDR3 protein. The sample holds approximately 910,000 distinct CDR3 sequences; approximately 33% are singletons and the top ten take about an eighth. Specimen: cultured CD8+ T cells from PBMCs, collected from culture after CMV antigen stimulation. The origin of this receptor is a human donor in good health (CMV status not recorded). Some clones in this sample may be carry-over from other donors' samples. The chain joins TRBV15 to TRBJ2-1; D remains unclear. Written as DNA, the CDR3 is TGTGTCACCAGCAATGGCGATGAGCAGTTCTTC. Translation: CVTSNGDEQFF.